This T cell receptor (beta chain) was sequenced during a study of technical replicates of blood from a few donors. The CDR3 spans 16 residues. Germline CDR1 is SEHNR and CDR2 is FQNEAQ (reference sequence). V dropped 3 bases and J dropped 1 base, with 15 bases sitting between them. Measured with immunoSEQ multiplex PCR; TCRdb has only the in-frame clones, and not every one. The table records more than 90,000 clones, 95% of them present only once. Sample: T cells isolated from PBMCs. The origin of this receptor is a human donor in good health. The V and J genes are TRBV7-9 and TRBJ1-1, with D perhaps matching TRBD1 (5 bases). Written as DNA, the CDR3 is TGTGCCAGCAGCTTCGACTCTAGACAGAGGAACACTGAAGCTTTCTTT. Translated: CASSFDSRQRNTEAFF.